The 32 T cell receptor beta chains below all came from one sample that was sequenced in a study of cytomegalovirus exposure and HLA in healthy donors. PCR primers comprised 60 Vbeta and 13 Jbeta primers. Only in-frame clones appear in the TCRdb table, and some are missing; sequencing was by immunoSEQ multiplex PCR. This repertoire shows fewer than 250,000 clones, 75% to 85% found once; its top ten account for around 1.5%. Material: PBMCs. The origin of the receptors is a woman between 50 and 59 years old in good health and CMV-seronegative.

The gene calls are TRBV6-1 and TRBJ1-4, with 8 positions matching TRBD1. The CDR3 contains 15 residues. The germline gives CDR1 MNHNS, CDR2 SASEGT. J gave up 8 bases and V 10 bases, and 15 bases lay outside the gene matches. CDR3 in amino acids: CATLTRQGTGEKLFF. As DNA, the CDR3 is TGTGCCACCCTTACACGACAGGGGACCGGGGAAAAACTGTTTTTT.

The chain combines TRBV18 with TRBJ2-1; 9 positions match TRBD1. Unmatched junction bases numbered 10, after V lost 1 base and J lost 6 bases. The germline V gene has CDR1 KGHSH and CDR2 LQKENI. This CDR3 comprises 17 residues. Written as DNA, the CDR3 is TGTGCCAGCTCACCACGACCAGGGGACAGGGATGCCAATGAGCAGTTCTTC. Translation gives CASSPRPGDRDANEQFF.

This chain connects TRBV12-5 to TRBJ2-2; 8 bases are a match to TRBD1. Germline values: CDR1 LGHNT, CDR2 FRNRAP. J gave up 5 bases and V 6 bases, and 8 bases lay outside the gene matches. CDR3 length: 15 amino acids. The CDR3 DNA reads TGTGCTAGTGGCCTCAATACAGGGGGAACCGGGGAGCTGTTTTTT. This translates into CASGLNTGGTGELFF.

This clone is a singleton in its sample. V is TRBV28 and J is TRBJ2-1, with D perhaps TRBD2 (5 bases). V was cut by 2 bases and J by 7 bases, with 12 bases left in between. The CDR3 has 14 amino acids. The germline V gene encodes CDR1 MDHEN and CDR2 SYDVKM. The CDR3 protein is CASSLEGERNEQFF. In DNA form, the CDR3 reads TGTGCCAGCAGTTTAGAGGGAGAGAGGAATGAGCAGTTCTTC. Filled out from reference TRBV28 and TRBJ2-1, the complete variable domain reads DVKVTQSSRYLVKRTGEKVFLECVQDMDHENMFWYRQDPGLGLRLIYFSYDVKMKEKGDIPEGYSVSREKKERFSLILESASTNQTSMYLCASSLEGERNEQFFGPGTRLTVL.

The genes are TRBV18 and TRBJ1-1, with D uncertain. Germline CDR1 KGHSH, CDR2 LQKENI. The CDR3 contains 13 residues. V was cut by 3 bases and J by 1 base, with 6 bases left in between. CDR3 sequence reads: CASSPKPNTEAFF. The CDR3 DNA sequence: TGTGCCAGCTCACCTAAGCCGAACACTGAAGCTTTCTTT.

Notes on this clone: Other DNA sequences in this specimen translate into the identical CDR3. The chain recombines TRBV5-1 with TRBJ2-7, with D possibly TRBD1 on 7 matching bases. The CDR3 sequence is 15 residues long. Trimming removed 5 bases from V and 6 bases from J, with 21 bases in between. Germline values: CDR1 SGHRS, CDR2 YFSETQ. The CDR3 region has the DNA TGCGCCAGCAGGATGGGGGGACAGAATTCTCGCGAGCAGTACTTC. Protein: CASRMGGQNSREQYF. Drawing the rest from reference TRBV5-1 and TRBJ2-7, the complete variable domain is KAGVTQTPRYLIKTRGQQVTLSCSPISGHRSVSWYQQTPGQGLQFLFEYFSETQRNKGNFPGRFSGRQFSNSRSEMNVSTLELGDSALYLCASRMGGQNSREQYFGPGTRLTVT.

The rearrangement links TRBV7-6 to TRBJ2-7; 8 bases are a match to TRBD1. V shed 3 bases and J 2 bases; nucleotides not matched to a gene: 3. CDR3 length: 14 residues. Germline CDR1 SGHVS, CDR2 FNYEAQ. The CDR3: CASSLTGEPYEQYF. The CDR3 DNA follows: TGTGCCAGCAGCTTGACAGGGGAACCCTACGAGCAGTACTTC.

This clone was observed once. The chain uses TRBV7-9 and TRBJ2-3; 10 bases fit TRBD1. The CDR3 consists of 16 residues. V gave up 4 bases and J gave up 5 bases; unmatched junction bases: 9. Germline CDR1 SEHNR, CDR2 FQNEAQ (reference sequence). CDR3 DNA sequence: TGTGCCAGCAGCTCAGGTGACAGGGGGCGATTAGATACGCAGTATTTT. The encoded protein is CASSSGDRGRLDTQYF.

This clone was detected a few times. The gene calls are TRBV2 and TRBJ1-2; D might be TRBD1 (5 bases). Germline CDR1 and CDR2: SNHLY and FYNNEI. The CDR3 spans 15 residues. The V gene lost 5 bases and the J gene lost 5 bases, with 18 bases spanning the gap. CDR3: CASSPGRGRGYGYTF. For the CDR3, the DNA is TGTGCCAGCAGTCCCGGGAGGGGTCGCGGGTATGGCTACACCTTC.

This clone was detected only a few times. The chain links TRBV9 to TRBJ2-7, with D perhaps matching TRBD1 (6 bases). Trimming removed 0 bases at V and 6 bases at J, with 13 bases between. The CDR3 is made up of 14 amino acids. CDR1 SGDLS and CDR2 YYNGEE come from the germline V gene. The CDR3 spells CASSVDPGDAEQYF. CDR3 coding DNA: TGTGCCAGCAGCGTAGACCCAGGGGATGCCGAGCAGTACTTC.

This clone was found once. The rearrangement links TRBV7-8 to TRBJ1-5, with D unresolved. The length of the CDR3 is 14 residues. Between the trimmed V and J ends, which lost 1 base and 10 bases, there was a span of 14 bases. In germline, CDR1 is SGHVS, CDR2 FQNEAQ. CDR3 in DNA: TGTGCCAGCAGCTTAGACAGACGATCAGACCCCCAGCATTTT. Translated: CASSLDRRSDPQHF.

This clone was counted a few times. The chain joins TRBV2 to TRBJ1-6, with a tentative D call TRBD1 (5 bases). The germline V and J ends were trimmed by 3 bases and 2 bases, with 11 bases remaining between them. CDR3 length equals 16 residues. CDR1 is SNHLY, CDR2 FYNNEI, per germline. CDR3 sequence (DNA): TGTGCCAGCAGTGACATTGGGGCAGCCTATAATTCACCCCTCCACTTT. This gives the protein CASSDIGAAYNSPLHF.

This clone was seen only a few times. This rearrangement joins TRBV7-9 to TRBJ2-6; D not certain. Germline V gives CDR1 SEHNR, CDR2 FQNEAQ (reference sequence). The length of the CDR3 is 14 residues. V was shortened by 5 bases and J by 2 bases, with 7 bases between the two germline ends. The CDR3 bases are TGTGCCAGCAGCCCAGGCGCTGGGGCCAACGTCCTGACTTTC. It codes for CASSPGAGANVLTF. Filled out from reference TRBV7-9 and TRBJ2-6, the complete variable domain reads DTGVSQNPRHKITKRGQNVTFRCDPISEHNRLYWYRQTLGQGPEFLTYFQNEAQLEKSRLLSDRFSAERPKGSFSTLEIQRTEQGDSAMYLCASSPGAGANVLTFGAGSRLTVL.

CDR3 loop: CASSIGRQQPQHF. The CDR3 DNA is TGTGCCAGTAGTATAGGGAGGCAGCAGCCCCAGCATTTT. The rearrangement uses TRBV19 and TRBJ1-5, with D uncertain. The germline V gene encodes CDR1 LNHDA and CDR2 SQIVND (reference sequence). CDR3 length: 13 residues. Trimming removed 1 base from V and 7 bases from J, with 8 bases in between.

The table lists this clone with a count of one. The chain has TRBV7-9 and TRBJ2-2; D may be TRBD1 (5 bases). V was shortened by 3 bases and J by 6 bases, with 14 bases between the two germline ends. This CDR3 is built from 15 residues. CDR1 and CDR2 (germline): SEHNR, FQNEAQ (reference sequence). Here the CDR3 DNA reads TGTGCCAGCAGCTTGGAAGGGGCCAAGGCCGGGGAGCTGTTTTTT. Translated, it gives CASSLEGAKAGELFF.

The rearrangement uses TRBV18 and TRBJ2-4, with D uncertain. The V gene lost 2 bases and the J gene lost 0 bases, with 14 bases spanning the gap. The length of the CDR3 is 17 residues. From germline, CDR1 is KGHSH and CDR2 LQKENI. The CDR3 is CASSPTGSAGAKNIQYF. For the CDR3, the DNA is TGTGCCAGCTCACCAACCGGGTCAGCTGGAGCCAAAAACATTCAGTACTTC.

Here the CDR3 DNA reads TGTGCCAGCAGCTCACAGGGGAGAGTCCCAACTAATGAAAAACTGTTTTTT. It encodes CASSSQGRVPTNEKLFF. This chain connects TRBV5-8 to TRBJ1-4; the match to TRBD1 covers 7 bases. Germline V gives CDR1 SGHTS, CDR2 YDEGEE. With V trimmed by 3 bases and J by 0 bases, 8 bases remained unmatched. The CDR3 runs to 17 residues.

This chain joins TRBV10-3 and TRBJ1-3; D is undetermined. The J call is doubtful: the DNA matches TRBJ2-2 better. There are 16 residues in the CDR3. CDR1 ENHRY and CDR2 SYGVKD come from the germline V gene. CDR3 sequence reads: CAISEGLPRDTGELFF. In nucleotides, the CDR3 is TGTGCCATCAGTGAAGGGCTACCCCGTGACACCGGGGAGCTGTTTTTT.

This sequence joins TRBV7-6 and TRBJ2-5; 10 bases fit TRBD1. The CDR3 runs to 17 residues. The germline V gene encodes CDR1 SGHVS and CDR2 FNYEAQ. V was clipped by 1 base and J by 3 bases; unmatched bases: 8. CDR3 residues: CASSLVLKGQGEETQYF. For the CDR3, the DNA is TGTGCCAGCAGCTTAGTCCTAAAAGGACAGGGGGAAGAGACCCAGTACTTC.

This clone was picked up a small number of times. V usage is TRBV7-9 and J usage is TRBJ1-1; 12 nucleotides line up with TRBD1. The V gene's germline CDR1 is SEHNR and CDR2 FQNEAQ (reference sequence). CDR3 length: 16 amino acids. V shed 10 bases and J 3 bases; nucleotides not matched to a gene: 12. CDR3 bases: TGTGCCATACCGGGACAGGGGGCTAAAGGGGACACTGAAGCTTTCTTT. Protein sequence: CAIPGQGAKGDTEAFF.

The chain combines TRBV6-5 with TRBJ2-3, with a tentative D call TRBD2 (6 bases). Deletions cut 4 bases from V and 6 bases from J, with 17 bases between. Germline V gene data show CDR1 as MNHEY and CDR2 as SVGAGI. CDR3 length equals 15 residues. The CDR3 region has the DNA TGTGCCAGCAGTTTACTCGGCGGCAGCGGGGATACGCAGTATTTT. It translates to CASSLLGGSGDTQYF.

This clone has just one count. The rearrangement joins TRBV6-1 to TRBJ1-2, with a weak D call TRBD1 (6 bases). The germline V gene has CDR1 MNHNS and CDR2 SASEGT. The V and J ends lost 5 bases and 2 bases respectively, with 15 bases between them. This CDR3 is 15 amino acids long. CDR3 sequence reads: CASSPERGGNYGYTF. CDR3 in DNA: TGTGCCAGCAGTCCGGAGAGGGGGGGGAACTATGGCTACACCTTC.

J is TRBJ2-7 and V is TRBV11-2; D remains ambiguous. Trimming took 3 bases from V and 6 from J, leaving 9 bases between them. Germline V gene lookup returns CDR1 SGHAT and CDR2 FQNNGV. This CDR3 spans 12 amino acids. The CDR3 region is CASSFGRLEQYF. The CDR3 DNA reads as TGTGCCAGCAGCTTTGGCAGACTCGAGCAGTACTTC.

The chain recombines TRBV5-4 with TRBJ2-2, with TRBD2 identical over 8 bases. The CDR3 runs to 16 residues. Germline V CDR1 and CDR2: SGHNT, YYREEE (reference sequence). With 1 base clipped from V and 2 bases from J, the junction kept 4 bases outside the gene matches. The CDR3 DNA follows: TGTGCCAGCAGCTTGATTGCGGGGGGAAACACCGGGGAGCTGTTTTTT. Translating gives CASSLIAGGNTGELFF.

Here the CDR3 DNA reads TGTGCCAGCAGCCCGCGACAGGGGGGCGAGCAGTTCTTC. This translates into CASSPRQGGEQFF. The chain combines TRBV7-3 with TRBJ2-1; 9 bases agree with TRBD1. Losses at the gene ends were 5 bases for V and 10 bases for J; bases not matched to a gene: 6. CDR3 length: 13 amino acids. Germline-derived CDR1 and CDR2 are SGHTA and FQGTGA.

This clone has just a few counts. This rearrangement joins TRBV4-3 to TRBJ1-4; TRBD1 aligns across 8 bases. V lost 0 bases, J lost 6 bases, and 6 bases stayed unmatched. CDR1 and CDR2 from the germline V gene are LGHNA and YSLEER. CDR3 length: 16 residues. As DNA, the CDR3 is TGCGCCAGCAGCCAAGATCATGGGACAGGATATGAAAAACTGTTTTTT. Translated: CASSQDHGTGYEKLFF.

This chain uses TRBV7-9 with TRBJ1-2, with 7 bases fitting TRBD1. Germline loops: CDR1 SEHNR, CDR2 FQNEAQ (reference sequence). The CDR3 is made up of 14 amino acids. The V and J ends lost 8 bases and 5 bases, in that order; junction bases with no gene match: 11. The CDR3 DNA sequence: TGTGCCAGCGTCTACCGACAGGGAAATTATGGCTACACCTTC. Its translation is CASVYRQGNYGYTF.

The genes are TRBV7-2 and TRBJ1-2; 8 nucleotides line up with TRBD1. V was pared by 7 bases and J by 8 bases, with 12 bases of the junction left unmatched. There are 14 residues in the CDR3. CDR1 and CDR2 (germline): SGHTA, FQGNSA. In DNA, the CDR3 is TGTGCCAGCACCCGACCAGGGGGCGTCGGGGGCTACACCTTC. Its protein is CASTRPGGVGGYTF.

The V call is TRBV7-2, the J call TRBJ1-3, with TRBD1 as a possible D gene (6 bases). Germline V gives CDR1 SGHTA, CDR2 FQGNSA. The CDR3 runs 14 residues. With 6 bases removed from V and 2 bases from J, the gap between germline ends came to 11 bases. For the CDR3, the DNA is TGTGCCAGCAGTAGGACAGCCCCTGGAAACACCATATATTTT. Its protein product is CASSRTAPGNTIYF.

The V call is TRBV28, the J call TRBJ1-2, with D tentatively TRBD1 (5 bases). There are 14 residues in the CDR3. V lost 2 bases and J lost 3, with 10 bases in between. CDR1 is MDHEN, CDR2 SYDVKM, per germline. As DNA, the CDR3 is TGTGCCAGCAGTTTACAGCTCAGGGACTATGGCTACACCTTC. It is translated as CASSLQLRDYGYTF.

The chain joins TRBV18 to TRBJ2-3; 12 bases are shared with TRBD2. Per the germline V gene, CDR1 is KGHSH and CDR2 is LQKENI. The CDR3 is 17 amino acids. V lost 2 bases to trimming and J lost 4 bases; unmatched junction nucleotides: 7. CDR3 loop: CASSPWTSGTFSDTQYF. CDR3 bases: TGTGCCAGCTCACCATGGACTAGCGGGACTTTTTCAGATACGCAGTATTTT.

The chain recombines TRBV18 with TRBJ1-1; D might be TRBD1 (6 bases). The germline CDR1 and CDR2 sequences are KGHSH and LQKENI. Trimming pared 3 bases from V and 0 bases from J, leaving 20 bases between. This CDR3 has 18 residues. The CDR3 is CASSPRTGGATMNTEAFF. CDR3 in DNA: TGTGCCAGCTCACCGAGGACCGGGGGGGCGACCATGAACACTGAAGCTTTCTTT.